Each of the 27 T cell receptor beta chains below was sequenced from the same sample in a study of glioma-infiltrating T cells after dendritic cell vaccination. This table comes from immunoSEQ multiplex PCR, and its TCRdb copy is limited to in-frame clones, with some not included. The sample lists fewer than 75,000 clones; more than 75% were seen once. Indicated time point: after dendritic cell vaccination, including at tumor progression/relapse. Specimen: blood, collected after dendritic cell vaccination. These receptors were collected from a human donor with glioblastoma.

This clone has a single count. This chain joins TRBV23-1 and TRBJ1-2; D might be TRBD1 (5 bases). TRBV23-1 carries the ORF label, with uncertain function. This CDR3 has 13 amino acids. The V gene lost 2 bases and the J gene lost 3 bases, with 7 bases spanning the gap. This CDR3 reads CASSQGTDYGYTF. The CDR3 DNA reads as TGCGCCAGCAGTCAAGGGACTGACTATGGCTACACCTTC.

The V and J genes are TRBV4-2 and TRBJ2-7; TRBD2 matches at 8 bases. This CDR3 has 15 amino acids. Trimming removed 0 bases from V and 4 bases from J; junction bases left unmatched: 5. Germline-derived CDR1 and CDR2 are LGHNA and YNFKEQ. The CDR3 loop reads CASSQEPGGVYEQYF. In nucleotides, the CDR3 is TGTGCCAGCAGCCAAGAACCCGGGGGGGTTTACGAGCAGTACTTC.

This chain uses TRBV19 with TRBJ1-1, with D possibly being TRBD1 (5 bases). The V end was cut by 8 bases, the J end by 1 base, with 14 bases between. This CDR3 spans 14 amino acids. CDR1 and CDR2 from the germline V gene are LNHDA and SQIVND (reference sequence). The DNA of the CDR3 is TGTGCCAGTGTGAGTGACAGCACGAACACTGAAGCTTTCTTT. Amino acid sequence: CASVSDSTNTEAFF.

V is TRBV4-1 and J is TRBJ1-1, with TRBD1 matching 7 bases. Looked up from germline, CDR1 is MGHRA and CDR2 is YSYEKL. The CDR3 covers 16 residues. The ends lost 3 bases at V and 0 bases at J; junction bases unmatched: 7. CDR3 protein: CASSHAPTGMNTEAFF. The CDR3 DNA is TGCGCCAGCAGCCATGCTCCGACAGGGATGAACACTGAAGCTTTCTTT.

The V and J genes are TRBV28 and TRBJ2-7, with D maybe TRBD2 (6 bases). In germline, CDR1 is MDHEN, CDR2 SYDVKM. The CDR3 length is 14 residues. V lost 2 bases to trimming and J lost 8 bases, with 16 bases between them. The chain's CDR3 is CASSLRRDETQQYF. In nucleotides, the CDR3 is TGTGCCAGCAGTTTAAGGAGGGACGAAACCCAGCAGTACTTC.

The CDR3 protein is CASSVVGGGYNEQFF. In DNA form, the CDR3 reads TGTGCCAGCAGCGTAGTAGGGGGGGGGTACAATGAGCAGTTCTTC. This rearrangement joins TRBV9 to TRBJ2-1; possibly TRBD2 for D (7 bases). The CDR3 consists of 15 residues. V shed 0 bases and J shed 4 bases, with 11 bases lying between them. CDR1 and CDR2 from the germline V gene are SGDLS and YYNGEE.

This clone was counted only a few times. CDR3 residues: CASSDSGGSYF. CDR3 DNA sequence: TGTGCCAGCAGTGATAGCGGGGGGTCCTACTTC. The V gene is TRBV5-4, the J gene TRBJ2-5, with TRBD2 matching over 10 bases. With 5 bases clipped from V and 14 bases from J, the junction kept 6 bases outside the gene matches. The CDR3 runs to 11 residues. Germline V gives CDR1 SGHNT, CDR2 YYREEE (reference sequence).

The J gene is TRBJ1-2, the V gene TRBV27, with a possible D match to TRBD1 (5 bases). Germline loops: CDR1 MNHEY, CDR2 SMNVEV (reference sequence). CDR3 size: 14 residues. V lost 6 bases, J lost 4 bases, and 15 bases lay in between. DNA for the CDR3: TGTGCCAGCAGCCCAGCCCCAGGGTCCTATGGCTACACCTTC. Amino acid sequence: CASSPAPGSYGYTF.

The chain recombines TRBV15 with TRBJ2-7; 7 nucleotides agree with TRBD1. After removal of 3 bases from V and 4 bases from J, the junction contained 6 bases not matched to a gene. The CDR3 totals 14 residues. The V gene's germline CDR1 is LNHNV and CDR2 YYDKDF (reference sequence). Written as DNA, the CDR3 is TGTGCCACCAGCAGGGCCGGGACAGCTTACGAGCAGTACTTC. As protein: CATSRAGTAYEQYF.

This rearrangement joins TRBV6-5 to TRBJ1-2; 7 bases map to TRBD1. This CDR3 has 15 amino acids. The ends lost 5 bases at V and 2 bases at J; junction bases unmatched: 8. Looked up from germline, CDR1 is MNHEY and CDR2 is SVGAGI. The CDR3 nucleotides are TGTGCCAGCAGTCGAGAGACAGGGATAAACTATGGCTACACCTTC. Its protein product is CASSRETGINYGYTF.

This chain joins TRBV12-5 and TRBJ2-7, with D maybe TRBD2 (5 bases). Between the trimmed V and J ends, which lost 4 bases and 5 bases, there was a span of 6 bases. CDR1 is LGHNT, CDR2 FRNRAP, per germline. CDR3 size: 11 residues. The CDR3 is CASGWEHEQYF. The CDR3 bases are TGTGCTAGTGGTTGGGAGCACGAGCAGTACTTC.

The chain joins TRBV15 to TRBJ2-7; possible D gene TRBD1, 5 bases. The V end was cut by 1 base, the J end by 3 bases, with 7 bases between. CDR3 length equals 13 residues. Germline loops: CDR1 LNHNV, CDR2 YYDKDF (reference sequence). Written as DNA, the CDR3 is TGTGCCACCAGCAGAGGGGGCAGCTACGAGCAGTACTTC. This sequence encodes CATSRGGSYEQYF.

This chain connects TRBV5-4 to TRBJ2-1; perhaps TRBD1 as D (5 bases). V was clipped by 4 bases and J by 5 bases, with 13 bases between them. The CDR3 length is 14 residues. Germline values: CDR1 SGHNT, CDR2 YYREEE (reference sequence). The CDR3 DNA reads as TGTGCCAGCAGCCTGAGACAGCGAGACAATGAGCAGTTCTTC. It is translated as CASSLRQRDNEQFF. The full variable domain, with the rest looked up from reference TRBV5-4 and TRBJ2-1, is ETGVTQSPTHLIKTRGQQVTLRCSSQSGHNTVSWYQQALGQGPQFIFQYYREEENGRGNFPPRFSGLQFPNYSSELNVNALELDDSALYLCASSLRQRDNEQFFGPGTRLTVL.

This rearrangement joins TRBV18 to TRBJ2-5; possibly TRBD2 for D (6 bases). V was trimmed by 4 bases and J by 1 base, leaving 7 bases between them. Germline CDR1 reads KGHSH; CDR2 reads LQKENI. CDR3 length: 13 residues. The CDR3 is CASSRDSQETQYF. In nucleotides, the CDR3 is TGTGCCAGCTCACGGGACTCCCAAGAGACCCAGTACTTC.

The chain recombines TRBV2 with TRBJ2-3, with 9 bases identical to TRBD2. V trimming: 8 bases; J trimming: 0 bases; junction bases outside the gene matches: 12. Germline CDR1 reads SNHLY; CDR2 reads FYNNEI. CDR3 length equals 17 residues. The CDR3, as DNA: TGTGCCAGCCCCGGCGGTAGCGGGGGACCTAGCACAGATACGCAGTATTTT. Its translation is CASPGGSGGPSTDTQYF.

This sequence joins TRBV7-9 and TRBJ1-2; D is possibly TRBD1 (5 bases). The CDR3 sequence is 14 residues long. V was clipped by 0 bases and J by 5 bases, with 10 bases between them. Germline CDR1 reads SEHNR; CDR2 reads FQNEAQ (reference sequence). The CDR3, as DNA: TGTGCCAGCAGCTTAGCAGGGGCGCGATATGGCTACACCTTC. Amino acids: CASSLAGARYGYTF.

The rearrangement links TRBV19 to TRBJ1-1, with a tentative D call TRBD1 (5 bases). The germline V gene encodes CDR1 LNHDA and CDR2 SQIVND (reference sequence). V lost 7 bases to trimming and J lost 3 bases, with 9 bases between them. The CDR3 has 12 residues. Here the CDR3 DNA reads TGTGCCAGTATTAAGGGGTACACTGAAGCTTTCTTT. Protein product: CASIKGYTEAFF.

The J gene is TRBJ2-7, the V gene TRBV19; 9 bases are shared with TRBD2. J lost 2 bases, V lost 4 bases, and 6 bases had no gene match. The CDR3 has 15 residues. Germline V gene sequence: CDR1 LNHDA, CDR2 SQIVND (reference sequence). CDR3 sequence: CASSTRLAVAYEQYF. The DNA of the CDR3 is TGTGCCAGTAGTACCAGACTAGCGGTGGCCTACGAGCAGTACTTC.

V and J are TRBV9 and TRBJ2-1; TRBD1 might be the D (5 bases). Trimming stripped 0 bases from V and 1 base from J, with 8 bases between. The CDR3 runs to 15 residues. Germline V gene lookup returns CDR1 SGDLS and CDR2 YYNGEE. The CDR3 nucleotides read TGTGCCAGCAGCGTAGAAGGGGTTTCCTACAATGAGCAGTTCTTC. This codes for CASSVEGVSYNEQFF. Combining the CDR3 with reference TRBV9 and TRBJ2-1 gives the whole variable domain DSGVTQTPKHLITATGQRVTLRCSPRSGDLSVYWYQQSLDQGLQFLIQYYNGEERAKGNILERFSAQQFPDLHSELNLSSLELGDSALYFCASSVEGVSYNEQFFGPGTRLTVL.

This clone was seen once. The chain has TRBV4-3 and TRBJ2-6; tentatively, D is TRBD2 (6 bases). The CDR3 is 19 amino acids. Trimming shortened V by 0 bases and J by 0 bases, and 15 bases separated the two germline ends. Germline CDR1 is LGHNA and CDR2 is YSLEER. The CDR3 region has the DNA TGCGCCAGCAGCCAAGAGTTTGGGTCCGGGAGCTCTGGGGCCAACGTCCTGACTTTC. Protein: CASSQEFGSGSSGANVLTF.

The chain recombines TRBV5-1 with TRBJ1-2; the match to TRBD1 covers 8 bases. This CDR3 has 16 amino acids. The V gene end was trimmed by 2 bases and the J gene end by 6 bases; junction bases not matched to a gene: 12. CDR1 SGHRS and CDR2 YFSETQ come from the germline V gene. CDR3 sequence (DNA): TGCGCCAGCAGCTTCGGGACAGGTACTAAATTGGATGGCTACACCTTC. Translating gives CASSFGTGTKLDGYTF. Looking up the rest from reference TRBV5-1 and TRBJ1-2 gives the full variable domain: KAGVTQTPRYLIKTRGQQVTLSCSPISGHRSVSWYQQTPGQGLQFLFEYFSETQRNKGNFPGRFSGRQFSNSRSEMNVSTLELGDSALYLCASSFGTGTKLDGYTFGSGTRLTVV.

The gene calls are TRBV4-1 and TRBJ1-3, with 7 bases lining up with TRBD1. This CDR3 has 15 amino acids. The ends lost 5 bases at V and 4 bases at J; junction bases unmatched: 8. The germline V gene has CDR1 MGHRA and CDR2 YSYEKL. CDR3 protein: CASSKGQRGGNTIYF. The CDR3 DNA reads as TGCGCCAGCAGCAAGGGACAGAGAGGGGGAAACACCATATATTTT.

This clone has a handful of counts. The J gene is TRBJ1-1, the V gene TRBV6-5; D call uncertain. The CDR3 has 11 residues. Trimming took off 6 bases at V and 5 bases at J, with 7 bases between the two ends. The germline V gene encodes CDR1 MNHEY and CDR2 SVGAGI. The chain's CDR3 is CASSLLTEAFF. CDR3 DNA sequence: TGTGCCAGCAGCCTCTTAACTGAAGCTTTCTTT.

The chain combines TRBV4-1 with TRBJ2-5, with TRBD2 matching 10 bases. V was clipped by 4 bases and J by 7 bases; unmatched bases: 6. The CDR3 length is 14 residues. Germline-derived CDR1 and CDR2 are MGHRA and YSYEKL. CDR3 sequence reads: CASSLAGGMGTQYF. The CDR3 DNA reads as TGCGCCAGCAGCCTAGCGGGGGGTATGGGGACCCAGTACTTC.

The chain has TRBV11-1 and TRBJ2-1, with unresolved D. Looked up from germline, CDR1 is SGHAT and CDR2 is FQDESV (reference sequence). The length of the CDR3 is 18 residues. V lost 5 bases, J lost 0 bases, and 20 bases lay in between. Written as DNA, the CDR3 is TGTGCCAGCAGCGATGCCGCGTTCCTTCCGAGCTCCTACAATGAGCAGTTCTTC. This codes for CASSDAAFLPSSYNEQFF.

The V gene is TRBV6-1, the J gene TRBJ2-7; 7 bases agree with TRBD1. After removal of 6 bases from V and 3 bases from J, the junction contained 5 bases not matched to a gene. CDR3 length: 13 residues. Per the germline V gene, CDR1 is MNHNS and CDR2 is SASEGT. CDR3 sequence (DNA): TGTGCCAGCAGCCTCGGGACAGACTACGAGCAGTACTTC. Translated, it gives CASSLGTDYEQYF.

This clone is judged medium-sized. Other nucleotide sequences from this sample produce the same CDR3. The rearrangement links TRBV7-2 to TRBJ2-5; the match to TRBD2 covers 7 bases. Germline CDR1 is SGHTA and CDR2 is FQGNSA. The J segment lost 3 bases and the V segment lost 3 bases, leaving 1 base of the junction unmatched. The CDR3 has 13 residues. The CDR3 reads CASSFAGEETQYF. The DNA of the CDR3 is TGTGCCAGCAGCTTCGCGGGGGAAGAGACCCAGTACTTC.